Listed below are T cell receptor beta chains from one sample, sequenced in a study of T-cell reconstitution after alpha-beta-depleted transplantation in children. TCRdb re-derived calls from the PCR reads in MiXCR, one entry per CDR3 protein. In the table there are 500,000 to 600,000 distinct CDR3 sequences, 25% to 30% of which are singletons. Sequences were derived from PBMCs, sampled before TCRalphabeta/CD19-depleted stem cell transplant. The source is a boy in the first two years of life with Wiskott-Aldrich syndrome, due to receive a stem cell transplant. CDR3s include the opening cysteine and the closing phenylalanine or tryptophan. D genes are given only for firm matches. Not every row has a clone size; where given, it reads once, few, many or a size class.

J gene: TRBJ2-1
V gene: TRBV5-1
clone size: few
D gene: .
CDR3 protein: CASSLGPGSDNEQFF
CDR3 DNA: TGCGCCAGCAGCTTGGGCCCGGGTTCAGACAATGAGCAGTTCTTC

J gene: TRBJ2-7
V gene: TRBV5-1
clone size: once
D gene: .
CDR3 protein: CASSLPGPSQDEQYF
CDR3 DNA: TGCGCCAGCAGCTTACCAGGGCCTAGTCAGGACGAGCAGTACTTC

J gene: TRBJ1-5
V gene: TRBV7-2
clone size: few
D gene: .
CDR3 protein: CASSLEAAQGTQPQHF
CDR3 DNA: TGTGCCAGCAGCTTAGAGGCAGCACAGGGTACTCAGCCCCAGCATTTT

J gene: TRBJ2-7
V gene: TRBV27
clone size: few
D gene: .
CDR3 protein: CASSSLSRQEQYF
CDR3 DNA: TGTGCCAGCAGTTCCCTAAGTAGACAGGAACAGTACTTC

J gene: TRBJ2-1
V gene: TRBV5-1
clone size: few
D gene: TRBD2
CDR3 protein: CASSLDYSGDYNEQFF
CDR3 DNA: TGCGCCAGCAGCTTGGATTACAGCGGGGACTACAATGAGCAGTTCTTC

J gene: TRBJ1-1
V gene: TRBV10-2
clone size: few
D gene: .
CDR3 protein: CASYRPKARKGTEAFF
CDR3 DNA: TGCGCCAGCTATCGACCTAAAGCGAGGAAGGGCACTGAAGCTTTCTTT

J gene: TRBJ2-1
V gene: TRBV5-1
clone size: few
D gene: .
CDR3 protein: CASSLAGRGDSYNEQFF
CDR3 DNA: TGCGCCAGCAGCTTGGCGGGACGAGGGGACTCCTACAATGAGCAGTTCTTC

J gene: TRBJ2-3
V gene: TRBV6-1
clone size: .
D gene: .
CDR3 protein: CASSLSLASCTDTQYF
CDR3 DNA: TGTGCCAGCAGCCTATCCCTGGCTAGCTGCACAGATACGCAGTATTTT

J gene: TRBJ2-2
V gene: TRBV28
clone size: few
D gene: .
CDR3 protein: CASRRGGLDTGELFF
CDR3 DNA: TGTGCCAGCAGACGTGGGGGATTGGACACCGGGGAGCTGTTTTTT

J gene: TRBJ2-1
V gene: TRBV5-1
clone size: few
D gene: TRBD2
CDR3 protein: CASSATSGYYNEQFF
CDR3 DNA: TGCGCCAGCAGCGCGACTAGCGGCTACTACAATGAGCAGTTCTTC

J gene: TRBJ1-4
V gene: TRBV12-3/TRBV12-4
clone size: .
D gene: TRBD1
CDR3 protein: CASSYDDRENEKLFF
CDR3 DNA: TGTGCCAGCAGTTATGATGACAGGGAGAATGAAAAACTGTTTTTT

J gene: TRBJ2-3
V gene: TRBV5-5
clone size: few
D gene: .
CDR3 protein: CASSLGPSRDTQYF
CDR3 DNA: TGTGCCAGCAGCTTGGGCCCGTCGAGGGATACGCAGTATTTT

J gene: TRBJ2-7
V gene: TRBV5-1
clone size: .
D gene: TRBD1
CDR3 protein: CASSPGTGRGYEQYF
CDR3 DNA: TGCGCCAGCAGCCCGGGGACAGGGAGGGGCTACGAGCAGTACTTC

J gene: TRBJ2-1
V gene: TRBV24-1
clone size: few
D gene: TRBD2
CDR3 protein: CATSWGGYNEQFF
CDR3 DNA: TGTGCCACCAGTTGGGGGGGCTACAATGAGCAGTTCTTC

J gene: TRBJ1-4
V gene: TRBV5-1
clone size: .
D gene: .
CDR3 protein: CASSSGLGNEKLFF
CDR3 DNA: TGCGCCAGCAGCTCCGGTTTGGGGAATGAAAAACTGTTTTTT

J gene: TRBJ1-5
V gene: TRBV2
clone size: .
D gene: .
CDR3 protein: CASSGRDRNQPQHF
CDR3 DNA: TGTGCCAGCAGTGGGAGGGACCGCAATCAGCCCCAGCATTTT

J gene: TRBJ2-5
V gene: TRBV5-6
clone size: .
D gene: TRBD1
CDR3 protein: CASSLGDREETQYF
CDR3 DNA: TGTGCCAGCAGCTTAGGGGACAGGGAGGAGACCCAGTACTTC

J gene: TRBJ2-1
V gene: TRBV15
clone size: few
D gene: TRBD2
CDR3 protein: CATSLGIAGWFHNEQFF
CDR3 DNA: TGTGCCACCAGCTTAGGAATAGCGGGATGGTTCCACAATGAGCAGTTCTTC

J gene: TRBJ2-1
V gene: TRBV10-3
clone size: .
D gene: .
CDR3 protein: CAISESSVSYNEQFF
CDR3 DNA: TGTGCCATCAGTGAGTCGTCAGTTTCCTACAATGAGCAGTTCTTC

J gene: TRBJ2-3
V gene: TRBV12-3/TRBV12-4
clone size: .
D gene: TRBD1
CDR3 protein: CASSSTGGEAGTQYF
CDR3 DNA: TGTGCCAGCAGTTCGACAGGGGGCGAAGCGGGTACGCAGTATTTT

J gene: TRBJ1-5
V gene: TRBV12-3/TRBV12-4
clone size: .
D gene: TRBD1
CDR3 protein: CASSSYGTDNSNQPQHF
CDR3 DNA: TGTGCCAGCAGTTCCTATGGGACAGACAATAGCAATCAGCCCCAGCATTTT

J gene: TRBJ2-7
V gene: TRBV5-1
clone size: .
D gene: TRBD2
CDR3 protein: CASSSGGTSGSYEQYF
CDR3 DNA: TGCGCCAGCAGCTCCGGAGGGACTAGCGGGAGTTACGAGCAGTACTTC

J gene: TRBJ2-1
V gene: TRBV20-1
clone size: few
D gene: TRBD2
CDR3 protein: CSASPSTSVTYNEQFF
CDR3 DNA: TGCAGTGCTAGTCCCAGTACTAGCGTAACCTACAATGAGCAGTTCTTC

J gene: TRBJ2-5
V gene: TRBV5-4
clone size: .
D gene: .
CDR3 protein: CASSLDQKTQYF
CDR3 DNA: TGTGCCAGCAGCTTGGACCAAAAGACCCAGTACTTC

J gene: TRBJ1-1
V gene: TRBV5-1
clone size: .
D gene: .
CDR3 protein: CASTPGGRMNTEAFF
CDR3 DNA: TGCGCCAGCACCCCTGGGGGCAGGATGAACACTGAAGCTTTCTTT